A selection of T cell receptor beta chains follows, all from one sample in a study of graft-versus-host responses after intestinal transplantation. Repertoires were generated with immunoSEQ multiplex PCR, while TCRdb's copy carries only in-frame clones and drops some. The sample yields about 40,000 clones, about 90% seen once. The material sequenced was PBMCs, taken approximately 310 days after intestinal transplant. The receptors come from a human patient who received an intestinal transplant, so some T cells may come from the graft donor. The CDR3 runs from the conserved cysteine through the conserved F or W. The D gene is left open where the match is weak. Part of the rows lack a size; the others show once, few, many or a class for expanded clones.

CASSYNSGNTIYF | TGTGCCAGCAGTTATAACTCTGGAAACACCATATATTTT | TRBJ1-3 | TRBV6-6 | . | few
CASSQGVRGGSSSYNSPLHF | TGCGCCAGCAGCCAAGGGGTTCGGGGGGGCTCAAGCTCCTATAATTCACCCCTCCACTTT | TRBJ1-6 | TRBV4-1 | . | .
CASRIAVPIGEQYF | TGTGCCAGCAGGATCGCCGTACCTATTGGCGAGCAGTACTTC | TRBJ2-7 | TRBV6-4 | . | .
CASSPDSGTGPWELFF | TGCGCCAGCAGTCCAGACTCCGGAACAGGGCCCTGGGAGCTGTTTTTT | TRBJ2-2 | TRBV23-1 | . | few
CASSYSQELEAFF | TGTGCCAGCAGTTACTCTCAGGAACTTGAAGCTTTCTTT | TRBJ1-1 | TRBV6-6 | . | .
CASSLWGQGGGEQYF | TGTGCCAGCAGTTTATGGGGACAGGGGGGCGGCGAGCAGTACTTC | TRBJ2-7 | TRBV28 | TRBD1 | once
CASQRPRGSYTF | TGTGCCAGTCAAAGGCCCAGGGGAAGCTACACCTTC | TRBJ1-2 | TRBV6-1 | . | .
CASSEEAGGSYEQYF | TGTGCCAGCAGTGAAGAGGCGGGAGGGTCCTACGAGCAGTACTTC | TRBJ2-7 | TRBV6-1 | TRBD2 | few
CASSLRGGLVYEQYF | TGTGCCAGCAGCTTAAGGGGGGGCCTAGTATACGAGCAGTACTTC | TRBJ2-7 | TRBV7-3 | . | few
CASSLLGWEGTGELFF | TGTGCCAGCAGTTTATTAGGTTGGGAGGGGACCGGGGAGCTGTTTTTT | TRBJ2-2 | TRBV27 | TRBD2 | .
CASSLDSEQYF | TGCGCCAGCAGCTTGGATTCCGAGCAGTACTTC | TRBJ2-7 | TRBV5-1 | . | .
CASSFRDRAYEQYF | TGTGCCAGCAGCTTCCGGGACAGAGCCTACGAGCAGTACTTC | TRBJ2-7 | TRBV5-4 | TRBD1 | .
CASSLGPLPNEQFF | TGTGCCAGCAGCTTGGGTCCTTTACCCAATGAGCAGTTCTTC | TRBJ2-1 | TRBV13 | . | .
CASSQGGGGIGETQYF | TGCGCCAGCAGCCAAGGGGGGGGCGGGATAGGGGAGACCCAGTACTTC | TRBJ2-5 | TRBV4-1 | . | .
CASSEASGGAYEQYF | TGTGCCAGCAGTGAAGCTAGCGGGGGGGCCTACGAGCAGTACTTC | TRBJ2-7 | TRBV6-1 | TRBD2 | once
CASSLTSGGDDYEQYF | TGTGCCAGCAGTTTGACTAGCGGGGGGGATGACTACGAGCAGTACTTC | TRBJ2-7 | TRBV27 | TRBD2 | .
CSVALNRLRGNEQFF | TGCAGCGTTGCCCTGAATCGCCTGAGGGGCAACGAGCAGTTCTTC | TRBJ2-1 | TRBV29-1 | . | once
CASSYEGGYTF | TGCGCCAGCAGCTATGAGGGAGGCTACACCTTC | TRBJ1-2 | TRBV5-1 | . | once
CASSQEQGTYNEQFF | TGTGCCAGCAGCCAAGAACAGGGCACCTACAATGAGCAGTTCTTC | TRBJ2-1 | TRBV14 | . | .
CASSSQGYEQYF | TGCGCCAGCAGCTCCCAGGGGTACGAGCAGTACTTC | TRBJ2-7 | TRBV10-2 | . | .
CASSVGHGTSGNTIYF | TGCGCCAGCAGCGTGGGACACGGCACCTCTGGAAACACCATATATTTT | TRBJ1-3 | TRBV5-1 | . | few
CASSIDLDQGGSYNEQFF | TGTGCCAGTAGTATAGACCTAGACCAGGGTGGTTCCTACAATGAGCAGTTCTTC | TRBJ2-1 | TRBV19 | . | .
CASIPRAFSNQPQHF | TGTGCCAGTATCCCCCGGGCCTTTAGCAATCAGCCCCAGCATTTT | TRBJ1-5 | TRBV19 | . | once
CAISDGVSYNEQFF | TGTGCCATCAGTGATGGGGTTTCCTACAATGAGCAGTTCTTC | TRBJ2-1 | TRBV10-3 | . | .
CASSDITSTDTQYF | TGTGCCAGCAGTGACATAACTTCCACAGATACGCAGTATTTT | TRBJ2-3 | TRBV2 | . | .
CASCDTDWPGGNEQFF | TGCGCCAGCTGCGACACGGACTGGCCCGGAGGCAATGAGCAGTTCTTC | TRBJ2-1 | TRBV4-1 | . | .
CASSETGGGGYTF | TGTGCCAGCAGCGAAACAGGGGGCGGTGGCTACACCTTC | TRBJ1-2 | TRBV2 | TRBD1 | .
CASSGVQGGNEKLFF | TGTGCCAGCAGCGGGGTCCAGGGTGGTAATGAAAAACTGTTTTTT | TRBJ1-4 | TRBV9 | . | few
CASSPGQGQVDGYTF | TGTGCCAGCAGCCCAGGACAGGGACAGGTGGATGGCTACACCTTC | TRBJ1-2 | TRBV7-3 | TRBD1 | .
CASSEAGTPHRLAGGTDTQYF | TGTGCCAGCAGTGAAGCAGGGACCCCCCATAGGCTAGCGGGTGGCACAGATACGCAGTATTTT | TRBJ2-3 | TRBV6-1 | TRBD2 | .
CASKEGAYEQYF | TGTGCCAGCAAGGAGGGGGCGTACGAGCAGTACTTC | TRBJ2-7 | TRBV6-1 | . | .
CASSQLFSSMNTEAFF | TGCGCCAGCAGCCAGCTGTTTTCGTCCATGAACACTGAAGCTTTCTTT | TRBJ1-1 | TRBV4-1 | . | .
CASSLGRATNEKLFF | TGTGCCAGCAGCTTAGGCCGAGCAACTAATGAAAAACTGTTTTTT | TRBJ1-4 | TRBV13 | . | once
CASKDQIYEQYF | TGTGCCAGCAAGGACCAGATCTACGAGCAGTACTTC | TRBJ2-7 | TRBV6-1 | . | .
CASSWQENQPQHF | TGTGCCAGCAGTTGGCAGGAGAATCAGCCCCAGCATTTT | TRBJ1-5 | TRBV6-1 | . | once
CASSPGRATQYF | TGTGCCAGCAGCCCAGGACGGGCGACCCAGTACTTC | TRBJ2-5 | TRBV12-1 | . | .
CASSFAGGDAGELFF | TGCGCCAGCAGCTTCGCGGGGGGCGACGCCGGGGAGCTGTTTTTT | TRBJ2-2 | TRBV5-1 | TRBD2 | .
CASSYLTGRNEKLFF | TGTGCCAGCAGTTACTTGACCGGGAGAAATGAAAAACTGTTTTTT | TRBJ1-4 | TRBV6-5 | . | few
CASQAGGYQETQYF | TGTGCCAGCCAAGCGGGGGGGTACCAAGAGACCCAGTACTTC | TRBJ2-5 | TRBV2 | TRBD2 | .
CASSRPTGGGETQYF | TGTGCCAGCAGCCGCCCGACAGGGGGTGGTGAGACCCAGTACTTC | TRBJ2-5 | TRBV28 | TRBD1 | .
CASTPDGTSGSPQETQYF | TGTGCCAGCACCCCCGACGGGACTAGCGGGAGTCCTCAAGAGACCCAGTACTTC | TRBJ2-5 | TRBV7-9 | TRBD2 | .
CASSPQGATGPTDTQYF | TGTGCCAGCAGCCCCCAGGGGGCAACAGGGCCCACAGATACGCAGTATTTT | TRBJ2-3 | TRBV21-1 | . | .